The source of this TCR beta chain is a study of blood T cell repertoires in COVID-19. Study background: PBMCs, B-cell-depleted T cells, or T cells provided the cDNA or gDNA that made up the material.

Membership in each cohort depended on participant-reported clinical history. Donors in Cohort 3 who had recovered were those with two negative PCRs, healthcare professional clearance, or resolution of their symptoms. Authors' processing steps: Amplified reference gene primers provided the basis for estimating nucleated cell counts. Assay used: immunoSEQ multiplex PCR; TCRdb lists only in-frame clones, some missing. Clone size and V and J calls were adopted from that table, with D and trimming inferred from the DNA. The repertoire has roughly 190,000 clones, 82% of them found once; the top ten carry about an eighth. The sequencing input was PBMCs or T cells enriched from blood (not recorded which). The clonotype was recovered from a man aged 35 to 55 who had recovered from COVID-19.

This CDR3 reads CASSEAAEDTQYF. The CDR3 DNA reads as TGTGCCAGCAGTGAGGCGGCCGAAGATACGCAGTATTTT. V gene TRBV25-1 combines with J gene TRBJ2-3, with no clear D. V was cut by 3 bases and J by 5 bases, with 9 bases left in between. CDR1 and CDR2 from the germline V gene are MGHDK and SYGVNS. The CDR3 contains 13 residues.